The 22 T cell receptor beta chains below all came from one sample that was sequenced in a study of cytomegalovirus exposure and HLA in healthy donors. The PCR made use of 60 Vbeta and 13 Jbeta primers. Some clones are missing from TCRdb's copy, which holds only in-frame ones; the method was immunoSEQ multiplex PCR. The table shows around 210,000 clones, with 70% to 90% occurring only once. Sequenced: PBMCs. The receptor set was obtained from a girl aged 2 to 9 in good health and CMV-seronegative.

The chain is built from TRBV5-6 and TRBJ2-3; TRBD2 aligns across 12 bases. Germline V gene sequence: CDR1 SGHDT, CDR2 YYEEEE. V lost 0 bases to trimming and J lost 3 bases; unmatched junction nucleotides: 5. The CDR3 covers 17 residues. The CDR3 coding sequence is TGTGCCAGCAGCTTGGCCTTACTAGCGGGGGGAACAGATACGCAGTATTTT. Its protein is CASSLALLAGGTDTQYF.

The chain carries TRBV7-2 and TRBJ2-7; 7 nucleotides line up with TRBD2. Germline V gene sequence: CDR1 SGHTA, CDR2 FQGNSA. J lost 3 bases, V lost 4 bases, and 6 bases had no gene match. This CDR3 is 14 amino acids long. In DNA form, the CDR3 reads TGTGCCAGCAGCTCCGCTACGGGGGGCTACGAGCAGTACTTC. Translating gives CASSSATGGYEQYF. Looking up the rest from reference TRBV7-2 and TRBJ2-7 gives the full variable domain: GAGVSQSPSNKVTEKGKDVELRCDPISGHTALYWYRQSLGQGLEFLIYFQGNSAPDKSGLPSDRFSAERTGGSVSTLTIQRTQQEDSAVYLCASSSATGGYEQYFGPGTRLTVT.

The rearrangement joins TRBV5-8 to TRBJ1-5, with TRBD1 matching over 7 bases. The CDR3 runs to 18 residues. The trim removed 0 bases at V and 4 bases at J, leaving 13 bases unmatched. Germline CDR1 SGHTS, CDR2 YDEGEE. The CDR3 spells CASSLALGGTAFNQPQHF. The CDR3 nucleotides are TGTGCCAGCAGCTTGGCGCTTGGCGGGACAGCGTTTAATCAGCCCCAGCATTTT. Together with reference TRBV5-8 and TRBJ1-5, the CDR3 gives the full variable domain: EAGVTQSPTHLIKTRGQQATLRCSPISGHTSVYWYQQALGLGLQFLLWYDEGEERNRGNFPPRFSGRQFPNYSSELNVNALELEDSALYLCASSLALGGTAFNQPQHFGDGTRLSIL.

A few counts support this clone. V is TRBV27 and J is TRBJ2-7, with 7 bases aligning to TRBD2. CDR3 length equals 14 residues. V shed 2 bases and J 6 bases; nucleotides not matched to a gene: 7. Per germline, CDR1 MNHEY and CDR2 SMNVEV (reference sequence). CDR3 region: CASSLGPGGFEQYF. The CDR3 region has the DNA TGTGCCAGCAGTTTAGGTCCGGGGGGATTCGAGCAGTACTTC.

The CDR3 nucleotides read TGCGCCAGCAGTGCCTCAAGGGGGTATAATGAGCAGTTCTTC. Translated, it gives CASSASRGYNEQFF. V usage is TRBV10-1 and J usage is TRBJ2-1; possibly TRBD1 for D (6 bases). The V gene's germline CDR1 is WNHNN and CDR2 SYGVQD (reference sequence). There are 14 residues in the CDR3. V gave up 4 bases and J gave up 7 bases, with 14 bases separating them.

As for this clone: A junction boundary mismatches the germline segment, possibly from a read error. The V and J genes are TRBV19 and TRBJ1-5; the match to TRBD1 covers 11 bases. The germline CDR1 and CDR2 sequences are LNHDA and SQIVND (reference sequence). This CDR3 region has 14 residues. CDR3 residues: CASKRGQGVQTQHF. For the CDR3, the DNA is TGTGCCAGTAAGAGGGGACAGGGGGTTCAGACCCAGCATTTT.

The V and J genes are TRBV7-9 and TRBJ2-7, with 7 bases fitting TRBD1. V dropped 5 bases and J dropped 0; count of bases not matched to a gene: 7. The CDR3 length is 15 residues. Germline assignment: CDR1 SEHNR and CDR2 FQNEAQ (reference sequence). DNA of the CDR3: TGTGCCAGCAGCCGGGGACAGTCTAGCTCCTACGAGCAGTACTTC. Translation: CASSRGQSSSYEQYF.

The chain employs TRBV7-4 and TRBJ2-1; TRBD2 aligns across 9 bases. Germline assignment: CDR1 SGHVT and CDR2 SQSDAQ. The CDR3 contains 17 residues. J gave up 2 bases and V 0 bases, and 5 bases lay outside the gene matches. The CDR3 region is CASSLAHSGRPYNEQFF. CDR3 nucleotide sequence: TGTGCCAGCAGCTTAGCTCATAGCGGGAGACCCTACAATGAGCAGTTCTTC.

This sequence joins TRBV10-3 and TRBJ2-1; 8 bases fit TRBD1. This CDR3 is 14 amino acids long. The V segment lost 7 bases and the J segment 7 bases; nucleotides outside the gene matches: 9. Germline V gives CDR1 ENHRY, CDR2 SYGVKD. The chain's CDR3 is CAIKGGRGRNEQFF. DNA of the CDR3: TGTGCCATCAAGGGGGGCAGGGGGCGGAATGAGCAGTTCTTC.

The rearrangement uses TRBV6-1 and TRBJ1-2; TRBD1 aligns across 7 bases. Germline V lookup: CDR1 MNHNS, CDR2 SASEGT. J lost 2 bases, V lost 4 bases, and 7 bases had no gene match. The CDR3 length is 15 residues. CDR3 nucleotides: TGTGCCAGCAGTGTCCGGACAGGAGGAAACTATGGCTACACCTTC. Translating gives CASSVRTGGNYGYTF.

The CDR3 DNA reads as TGTGCCAGCAGTGGGAGAGAGCAGTACTTC. Protein sequence: CASSGREQYF. This rearrangement joins TRBV6-1 to TRBJ2-7, with D hard to call. The germline V and J ends were trimmed by 4 bases and 7 bases, with 5 bases remaining between them. CDR1 and CDR2 (germline): MNHNS, SASEGT. The CDR3 has 10 amino acids.

The gene calls are TRBV11-2 and TRBJ2-7, with 8 bases lining up with TRBD1. CDR1 is SGHAT, CDR2 FQNNGV, per germline. The CDR3 contains 15 residues. Unmatched junction bases numbered 9, after V lost 5 bases and J lost 3 bases. CDR3 in amino acids: CASSDLDRALYEQYF. The CDR3 nucleotides read TGTGCCAGCAGCGACCTGGACAGGGCGCTCTACGAGCAGTACTTC.

This clone has more than one count but fewer than ten. The V gene is TRBV27, the J gene TRBJ2-1, with D possibly matching TRBD2 (5 bases). In germline, CDR1 is MNHEY, CDR2 SMNVEV (reference sequence). The V end was cut by 5 bases, the J end by 7 bases, with 12 bases between. This CDR3 is 13 amino acids long. The CDR3 DNA sequence: TGTGCCAGCAGTCCGTCTCGGACTAATGAGCAGTTCTTC. The encoded protein is CASSPSRTNEQFF.

V gene TRBV19 combines with J gene TRBJ2-2; D not certain. The germline CDR1 and CDR2 sequences are LNHDA and SQIVND (reference sequence). The CDR3 extends over 14 amino acids. V was pared by 6 bases and J by 1 base, with 9 bases between. As DNA, the CDR3 is TGTGCCAGTAGCCCCAACAGGAACACCGGGGAGCTGTTTTTT. Protein product: CASSPNRNTGELFF.

The V and J genes are TRBV11-2 and TRBJ2-3; tentatively, D is TRBD2 (5 bases). The CDR3 has 13 amino acids. CDR1 SGHAT and CDR2 FQNNGV come from the germline V gene. Trimming removed 0 bases at V and 6 bases at J, with 7 bases between. The CDR3 DNA sequence: TGTGCCAGCAGCTTAGATAGGAGGGATACGCAGTATTTT. Residues: CASSLDRRDTQYF.

Concerning this clone: At one boundary the junction diverges from the germline segment, which might be a read error. The chain couples TRBV5-4 to TRBJ2-3; D might be TRBD1 (5 bases). This CDR3 has 15 residues. Germline CDR1 SGHNT, CDR2 YYREEE (reference sequence). CDR3 coding DNA: TGTGCCAGCAGCTTGATTGGGGCCGGCACGGATACGCAGTATTTT. This sequence encodes CASSLIGAGTDTQYF.

The chain links TRBV6-5 to TRBJ1-1, with a weak D call TRBD1 (5 bases). The CDR3 is 13 residues long. Trimming took off 8 bases at V and 4 bases at J, with 14 bases between the two ends. Germline CDR1 is MNHEY and CDR2 is SVGAGI. As DNA, the CDR3 is TGTGCCAGCCACTACACGGGGGTCACTGAAGCTTTCTTT. It codes for CASHYTGVTEAFF.

The rearrangement joins TRBV6-6 to TRBJ1-1; TRBD1 matches 8 bases. Germline values: CDR1 MNHNY, CDR2 SVGAGI (reference sequence). The CDR3 is made up of 14 amino acids. J gave up 13 bases and V 2 bases, and 12 bases lay outside the gene matches. CDR3 in DNA: TGTGCCAGCAGTTACCCTGACAGGGGACGGGAGGATTTCTTT. It is translated as CASSYPDRGREDFF.

This rearrangement joins TRBV7-6 to TRBJ1-6; possible D gene TRBD1, 6 bases. CDR3 length equals 15 residues. Trimming removed 5 bases at V and 1 base at J, with 9 bases between. Germline V gives CDR1 SGHVS, CDR2 FNYEAQ. In nucleotides, the CDR3 is TGTGCCAGCAGCCTTGGACAGTCCTATAATTCACCCCTCCACTTT. This codes for CASSLGQSYNSPLHF.

V is TRBV7-3 and J is TRBJ2-5, with unresolved D. The V end lost 2 bases, the J end lost 1 base, and 8 bases lay between the germline ends. The CDR3 is 14 residues long. The V gene's germline CDR1 is SGHTA and CDR2 FQGTGA. DNA for the CDR3: TGTGCCAGCAGCTTAGGCGCTAGCCAAGAGACCCAGTACTTC. It is translated as CASSLGASQETQYF.

V is TRBV5-1 and J is TRBJ2-6; D gene uncertain. Trimming removed 8 bases from V and 1 base from J, with 13 bases in between. CDR1 SGHRS and CDR2 YFSETQ come from the germline V gene. The CDR3 consists of 15 residues. The CDR3 here is CASTLTASGANVLTF. The CDR3 DNA follows: TGCGCCAGTACCCTTACAGCTTCTGGGGCCAACGTCCTGACTTTC.

The CDR3 spells CASGTGLLSRHF. In DNA, the CDR3 is TGTGCCAGCGGGACAGGGCTCCTCTCTCGGCATTTT. V usage is TRBV2 and J usage is TRBJ1-5; TRBD1 agrees at 9 bases. This CDR3 contains 12 residues. CDR1 and CDR2 (germline): SNHLY, FYNNEI. V dropped 8 bases and J dropped 15; count of bases not matched to a gene: 11.